A selection of T cell receptor beta chains follows, all from one sample in a study of T-cell memory formation after mild COVID-19. In TCRdb, the 5' RACE reads were re-called with MiXCR into one record per CDR3 protein. The sample comprises 350,000 to 450,000 distinct CDR3 sequences, 25% to 30% of which are singletons, and roughly 14% rests with the top ten. The sample consisted of PBMCs or a T cell subset sorted from them (not recorded which). These receptors were taken from an adult woman who had mild COVID-19 (a few samples of this study predate the infection). Cell type and time point are not known. Each CDR3 is given with its conserved first and last residue. The D gene is left open where the match is weak. Size is omitted from some rows. Given values are once, few, many or a class for expanded clones.

J,size,V,D,DNA,CDR3
TRBJ2-1,NA,TRBV5-1,TRBD2,TGCGCCAGCAGCCCCTCAGGGACTAGCGCTTACAATGAGCAGTTCTTC,CASSPSGTSAYNEQFF
TRBJ1-5,NA,TRBV2,TRBD1,TGTGCCAGCAGTGAGACAGGGCTAGTATGGCAGCCCCAGCATTTT,CASSETGLVWQPQHF
TRBJ2-1,few,TRBV24-1,TRBD1,TGTGCCACCAGTGACATCCGGGACAGGAGGTCTACTGAGCAGTTCTTC,CATSDIRDRRSTEQFF
TRBJ2-1,few,TRBV12-3/TRBV12-4,NA,TGTGCCAGCACCCTCAGCTCCTACAATGAGCAGTTCTTC,CASTLSSYNEQFF
TRBJ1-1,NA,TRBV6-5,NA,TGTGCCAGCAGTTTCAGGTGGGACACTGAAGCTTTCTTT,CASSFRWDTEAFF
TRBJ2-7,NA,TRBV7-2,TRBD1,TGTGCCAGCCGACAGACAGGGCCGTCCTACGAGCAGTACTTC,CASRQTGPSYEQYF
TRBJ2-3,NA,TRBV11-2,NA,TGTGCCAGCAGCTCACGGGGCGGCCCTAGCACAGATACGCAGTATTTT,CASSSRGGPSTDTQYF
TRBJ1-4,few,TRBV3-1,NA,TGTGCCAGCAGCCAAGGGAATGCGATTAATGAAAAACTGTTTTTT,CASSQGNAINEKLFF
TRBJ1-6,NA,TRBV10-3,NA,TGTGCCATCAGTGACGTCGAGAGCACCCATAATTCACCCCTCCACTTT,CAISDVESTHNSPLHF
TRBJ2-3,NA,TRBV6-2/TRBV6-3,NA,TGTGCCAGCAGATTAACAAATACGCAGTATTTT,CASRLTNTQYF
TRBJ1-1,NA,TRBV24-1,TRBD1,TGTGCCACCAGTGTCTCCGGGACAGGGGAGTTATACACTGAAGCTTTCTTT,CATSVSGTGELYTEAFF
TRBJ1-2,few,TRBV7-9,TRBD1,TGTGCCAGCAGCTTTGACAGGGCCCAAGGCTACACCTTC,CASSFDRAQGYTF
TRBJ1-1,few,TRBV19,TRBD1,TGTGCCAGTAGGCCGGGACAGGGGGGGAACACTGAAGCTTTCTTT,CASRPGQGGNTEAFF
TRBJ2-3,NA,TRBV5-1,TRBD2,TGCGCCAGCAGCTTGGACCTAGCGGGGGTGATGCGCACAGATACGCAGTATTTT,CASSLDLAGVMRTDTQYF
TRBJ2-1,many,TRBV19,TRBD2,TGTGCCAGTAGTAGCGGGGGAGATTACAATGAGCAGTTCTTC,CASSSGGDYNEQFF
TRBJ2-1,NA,TRBV12-3/TRBV12-4,NA,TGTGCCAGCAGCACCGGCAATGAGCAGTTCTTC,CASSTGNEQFF
TRBJ1-4,few,TRBV18,NA,TGTGCCAGCTCACCACCGGTGGGAAAACTGTTTTTT,CASSPPVGKLFF
TRBJ2-7,few,TRBV4-1,TRBD2,TGCGCCAGCAGCCAAACGTTCGGCGGGGGTGCCTACGAGCAGTACTTC,CASSQTFGGGAYEQYF
TRBJ2-7,NA,TRBV18,TRBD1,TGTGCCAGCTCACCGCCCGACAGGGGGCTAACCTACGAGCAGTACTTC,CASSPPDRGLTYEQYF
TRBJ2-5,NA,TRBV5-1,NA,TGCGCCAGCAGTCGGGACGGCCAAGAGACCCAGTACTTC,CASSRDGQETQYF
TRBJ2-7,NA,TRBV3-1,NA,TGTGCCAGCAGCCAATTGGACATCTCTGGCGGGCAGTACTTC,CASSQLDISGGQYF
TRBJ2-1,NA,TRBV5-5,TRBD2,TGTGCCAGCGCAAAAGTTACGGGACTAGCGGCGGGCAATGAGCAGTTCTTC,CASAKVTGLAAGNEQFF
TRBJ1-2,NA,TRBV28,NA,TGTGCCAGCAGTTACTCCCTTCCAGGGAATGGCTACACCTTC,CASSYSLPGNGYTF
TRBJ2-5,NA,TRBV7-2,NA,TGTGCCGGGCCGAGGGGGGTTAGCGGGTCTCAAGAGACCCAGTACTTC,CAGPRGVSGSQETQYF
TRBJ1-1,NA,TRBV18,NA,TGTGCCAGCTCACCCCAGACCCTCCGGGCTGAAGCTTTCTTT,CASSPQTLRAEAFF
TRBJ1-6,NA,TRBV7-8,NA,TGTGCCAGCAGCGGAACCGGGCCTCCGAGGAATTCACCCCTCCACTTT,CASSGTGPPRNSPLHF
TRBJ1-6,NA,TRBV2,NA,TGTGCCAGCAGTGAACTGGCCACTGGGAGAAATTCACCCCTCCACTTT,CASSELATGRNSPLHF
TRBJ2-5,few,TRBV9,TRBD2,TGTGCCAGCAGCGTGATTAGCGGGCCTCAAGAGACCCAGTACTTC,CASSVISGPQETQYF
TRBJ1-6,few,TRBV25-1,TRBD1,TGTGCCAGCAGTGAATTGGACAGGGATTATTCACCCCTCCACTTT,CASSELDRDYSPLHF
TRBJ1-2,NA,TRBV4-3,TRBD1,TGCGCCAGCAGCCAAGGACCTGGGACAGTCTTAGGCTACACCTTC,CASSQGPGTVLGYTF
TRBJ2-1,NA,TRBV11-1,NA,TGTGCCAGCAGCTCCAGGGCCACCTACAATGAGCAGTTCTTC,CASSSRATYNEQFF
TRBJ1-1,NA,TRBV15,TRBD1,TGTGCCACCAGCATACTAACAGGGGGCACTGAAGCTTTCTTT,CATSILTGGTEAFF
TRBJ1-2,NA,TRBV3-1,NA,TGTGCCAGCAGCCAACAGGGGAGGTATGGCTACACCTTC,CASSQQGRYGYTF
TRBJ1-1,few,TRBV29-1,TRBD1,TGCAGCGTTGGTGGGGACAGGGCTTCCGGCACTGAAGCTTTCTTT,CSVGGDRASGTEAFF
TRBJ2-7,few,TRBV27,TRBD1,TGTGCCAGCAGTTCTTGGACAGGGGGCACCTACGAGCAGTACTTC,CASSSWTGGTYEQYF
TRBJ2-7,few,TRBV5-1,NA,TGCGCCAGCAGCTTTAACGGGACACTCGACTACGAGCAGTACTTC,CASSFNGTLDYEQYF
TRBJ2-2,once,TRBV6-1,NA,TGTGCCAGCATAATAGGGGAGCGGGTCACCGGGGAGCTGTTTTTT,CASIIGERVTGELFF
TRBJ1-1,NA,TRBV6-5,NA,TGTGCCAGCAGTTACTCGCTTTGGAAGTCCCGGTTCTCGAACACTGAAGCTTTCTTT,CASSYSLWKSRFSNTEAFF
TRBJ2-2,few,TRBV5-1,NA,TGCGCCAGCACCCCGCGGGGGCGGAACACCGGGGAGCTGTTTTTT,CASTPRGRNTGELFF
TRBJ2-2,NA,TRBV7-2,NA,TGTGCCAGCAGCTTCATAACAGAGAACACCGGGGAGCTGTTTTTT,CASSFITENTGELFF
TRBJ2-7,few,TRBV29-1,NA,TGCAGCGTGATGCGTAGCAGGGCCTCCTACGAGCAGTACTTC,CSVMRSRASYEQYF
TRBJ1-4,few,TRBV9,NA,TGTGCCAGCAGCCAAACAGCCACCAGGGGTGAAAAACTGTTTTTT,CASSQTATRGEKLFF
TRBJ1-2,few,TRBV3-1,NA,TGTGCCAGCAGCCCTCAGGAATACTATGGCTACACCTTC,CASSPQEYYGYTF
TRBJ1-2,few,TRBV20-1,NA,TGCAGTGCTAGAACAATGTTATTTGAGGGTGGCTACACCTTC,CSARTMLFEGGYTF
TRBJ2-7,NA,TRBV12-3/TRBV12-4,NA,TGTGCCAGCAGGAGGGGGTCCCCCTACGAGCAGTACTTC,CASRRGSPYEQYF
TRBJ1-5,NA,TRBV5-5,NA,TGTGCCAGCAGCTTGGACCTGACAGGCCAGCCCCAGCATTTT,CASSLDLTGQPQHF